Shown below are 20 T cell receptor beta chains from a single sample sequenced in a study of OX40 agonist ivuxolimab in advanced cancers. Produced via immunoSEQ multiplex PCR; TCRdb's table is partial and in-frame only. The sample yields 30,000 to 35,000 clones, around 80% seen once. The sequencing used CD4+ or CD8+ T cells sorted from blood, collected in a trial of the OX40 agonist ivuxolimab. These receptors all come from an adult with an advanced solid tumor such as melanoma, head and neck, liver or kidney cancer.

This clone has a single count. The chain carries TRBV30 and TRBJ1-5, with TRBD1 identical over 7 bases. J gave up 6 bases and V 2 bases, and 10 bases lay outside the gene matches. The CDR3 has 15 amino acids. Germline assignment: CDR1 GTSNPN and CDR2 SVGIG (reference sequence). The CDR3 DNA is TGTGCCTGGAGTCGGAGGGGGCTATCTAGTCAGCCCCAGCATTTT. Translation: CAWSRRGLSSQPQHF. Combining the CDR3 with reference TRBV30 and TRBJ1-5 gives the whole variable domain SQTIHQWPATLVQPVGSPLSLECTVEGTSNPNLYWYRQAAGRGLQLLFYSVGIGQISSEVPQNLSASRPQDRQFILSSKKLLLSDSGFYLCAWSRRGLSSQPQHFGDGTRLSIL.

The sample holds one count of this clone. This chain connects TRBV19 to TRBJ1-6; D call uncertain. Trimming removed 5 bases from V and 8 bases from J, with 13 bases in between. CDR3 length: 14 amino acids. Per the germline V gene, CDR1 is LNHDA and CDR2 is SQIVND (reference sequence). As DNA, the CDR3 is TGTGCCAGTAGTTTAACCACGGCTTATTCACCCCTCCACTTT. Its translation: CASSLTTAYSPLHF.

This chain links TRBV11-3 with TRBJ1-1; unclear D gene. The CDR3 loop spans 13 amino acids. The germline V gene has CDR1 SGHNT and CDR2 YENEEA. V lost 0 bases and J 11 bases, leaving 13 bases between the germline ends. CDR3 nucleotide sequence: TGTGCCAGCAGCTTAGAGGCCGGGTCGGGCGCTTTCTTT. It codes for CASSLEAGSGAFF.

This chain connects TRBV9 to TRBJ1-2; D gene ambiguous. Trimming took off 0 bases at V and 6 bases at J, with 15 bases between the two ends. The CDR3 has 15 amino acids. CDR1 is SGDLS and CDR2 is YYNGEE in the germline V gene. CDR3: CASSVEPLGRNGYTF. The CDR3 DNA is TGTGCCAGCAGCGTAGAGCCCCTAGGGCGGAATGGCTACACCTTC.

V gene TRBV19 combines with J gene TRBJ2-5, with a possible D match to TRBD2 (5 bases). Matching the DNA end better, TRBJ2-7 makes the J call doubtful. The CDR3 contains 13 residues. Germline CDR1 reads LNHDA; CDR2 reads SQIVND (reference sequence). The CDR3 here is CATSRQRFYEQYF. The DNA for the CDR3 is TGTGCCACGAGCCGCCAGCGGTTCTACGAGCAGTACTTC.

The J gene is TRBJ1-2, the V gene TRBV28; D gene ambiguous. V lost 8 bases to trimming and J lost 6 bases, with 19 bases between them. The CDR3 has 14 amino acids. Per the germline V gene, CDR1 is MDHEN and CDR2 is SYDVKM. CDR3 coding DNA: TGTGCCAGCGGGGTTCAGACGGATCGGCATGGCTACACCTTC. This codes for CASGVQTDRHGYTF.

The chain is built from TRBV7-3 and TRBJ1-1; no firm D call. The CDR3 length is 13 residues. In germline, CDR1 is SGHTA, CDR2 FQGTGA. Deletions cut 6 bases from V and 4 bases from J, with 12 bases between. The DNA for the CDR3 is TGTGCCAGCAGTTATACGGCGGGCACTGAAGCTTTCTTT. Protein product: CASSYTAGTEAFF.

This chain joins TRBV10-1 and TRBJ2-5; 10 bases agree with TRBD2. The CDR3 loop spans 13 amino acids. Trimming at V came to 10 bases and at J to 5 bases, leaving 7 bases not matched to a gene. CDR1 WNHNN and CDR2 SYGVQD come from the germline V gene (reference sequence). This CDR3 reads CANSGGAPETQYF. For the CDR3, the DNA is TGCGCCAACAGCGGGGGGGCCCCGGAGACCCAGTACTTC.

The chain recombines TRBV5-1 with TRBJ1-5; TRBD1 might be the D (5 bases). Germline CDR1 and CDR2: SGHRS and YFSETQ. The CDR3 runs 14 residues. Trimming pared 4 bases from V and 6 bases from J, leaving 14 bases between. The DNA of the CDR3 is TGCGCCAGCAGCGCCGGGGGGACTAGTCAGCCCCAGCATTTT. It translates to CASSAGGTSQPQHF. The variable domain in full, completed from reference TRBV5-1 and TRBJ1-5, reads KAGVTQTPRYLIKTRGQQVTLSCSPISGHRSVSWYQQTPGQGLQFLFEYFSETQRNKGNFPGRFSGRQFSNSRSEMNVSTLELGDSALYLCASSAGGTSQPQHFGDGTRLSIL.

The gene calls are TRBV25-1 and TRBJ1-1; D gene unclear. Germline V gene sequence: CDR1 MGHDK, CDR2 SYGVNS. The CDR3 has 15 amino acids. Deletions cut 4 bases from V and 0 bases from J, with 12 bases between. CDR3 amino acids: CASSAPGYMNTEAFF. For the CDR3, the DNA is TGTGCCAGCAGTGCCCCCGGATATATGAACACTGAAGCTTTCTTT.

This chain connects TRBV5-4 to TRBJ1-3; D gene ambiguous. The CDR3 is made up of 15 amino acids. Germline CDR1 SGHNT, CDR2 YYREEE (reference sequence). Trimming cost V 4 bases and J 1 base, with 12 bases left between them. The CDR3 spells CASSGKLDSGNTIYF. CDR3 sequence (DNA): TGTGCCAGCAGCGGGAAACTGGATTCTGGAAACACCATATATTTT. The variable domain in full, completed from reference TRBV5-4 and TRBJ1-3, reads ETGVTQSPTHLIKTRGQQVTLRCSSQSGHNTVSWYQQALGQGPQFIFQYYREEENGRGNFPPRFSGLQFPNYSSELNVNALELDDSALYLCASSGKLDSGNTIYFGEGSWLTVV.

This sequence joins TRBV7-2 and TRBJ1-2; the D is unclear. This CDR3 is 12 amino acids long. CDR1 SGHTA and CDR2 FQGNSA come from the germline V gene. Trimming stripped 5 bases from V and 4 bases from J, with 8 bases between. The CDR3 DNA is TGTGCCAGCAGCCCAACGGGCTATGGCTACACCTTC. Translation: CASSPTGYGYTF.

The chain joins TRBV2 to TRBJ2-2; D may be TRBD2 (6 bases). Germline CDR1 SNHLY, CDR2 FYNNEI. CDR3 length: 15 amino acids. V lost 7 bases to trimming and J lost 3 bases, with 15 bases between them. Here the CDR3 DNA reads TGTGCCAGCACCTCTCGGGGACTTGACACCGGGGAGCTGTTTTTT. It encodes CASTSRGLDTGELFF.

The CDR3 loop is CASSRDSRANVLTF. DNA for the CDR3: TGTGCCAGCAGCCGCGACTCGCGGGCCAACGTCCTGACTTTC. The rearrangement uses TRBV14 and TRBJ2-6; unclear D gene. Trimming stripped 4 bases from V and 5 bases from J, with 9 bases between. The CDR3 totals 14 residues. The germline gives CDR1 SGHDN, CDR2 FVKESK.

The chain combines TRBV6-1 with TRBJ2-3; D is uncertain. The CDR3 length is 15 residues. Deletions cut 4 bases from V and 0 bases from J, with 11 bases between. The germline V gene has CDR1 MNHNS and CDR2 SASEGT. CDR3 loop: CASSATPTSTDTQYF. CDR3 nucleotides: TGTGCCAGCAGTGCGACACCCACTAGCACAGATACGCAGTATTTT.

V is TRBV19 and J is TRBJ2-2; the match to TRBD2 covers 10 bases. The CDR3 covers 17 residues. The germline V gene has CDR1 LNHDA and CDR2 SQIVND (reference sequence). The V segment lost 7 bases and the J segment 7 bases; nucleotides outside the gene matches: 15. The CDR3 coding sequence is TGTGCCAGTACCGGCACAAGAGTAGCGGGAGGAATCGGGGAGCTGTTTTTT. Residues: CASTGTRVAGGIGELFF.

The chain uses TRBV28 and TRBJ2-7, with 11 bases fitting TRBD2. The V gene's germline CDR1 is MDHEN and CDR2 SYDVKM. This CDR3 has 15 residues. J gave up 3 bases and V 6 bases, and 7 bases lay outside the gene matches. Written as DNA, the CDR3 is TGTGCCAGCAGGGATTCGGGACTAGCGGACTACGAGCAGTACTTC. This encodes CASRDSGLADYEQYF.

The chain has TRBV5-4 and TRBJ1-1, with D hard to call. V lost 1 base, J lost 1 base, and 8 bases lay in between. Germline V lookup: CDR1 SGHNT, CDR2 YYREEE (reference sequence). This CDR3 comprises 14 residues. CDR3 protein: CASSLQPANTEAFF. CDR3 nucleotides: TGTGCCAGCAGCTTGCAGCCAGCGAACACTGAAGCTTTCTTT.

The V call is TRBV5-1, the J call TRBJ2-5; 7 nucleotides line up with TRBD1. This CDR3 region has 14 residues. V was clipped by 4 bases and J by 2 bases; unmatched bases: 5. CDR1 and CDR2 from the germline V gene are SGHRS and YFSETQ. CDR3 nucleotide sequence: TGCGCCAGCAGCCGACAGGGAATACAAGAGACCCAGTACTTC. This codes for CASSRQGIQETQYF.

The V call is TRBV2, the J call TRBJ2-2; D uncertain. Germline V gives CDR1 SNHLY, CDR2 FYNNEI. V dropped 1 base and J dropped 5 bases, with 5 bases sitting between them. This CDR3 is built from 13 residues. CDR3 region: CASSEGRTGELFF. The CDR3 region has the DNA TGTGCCAGCAGTGAAGGTCGGACCGGGGAGCTGTTTTTT.